This T cell receptor (beta chain) stems from a study of T cell changes during pregnancy in multiple sclerosis. Data came from immunoSEQ multiplex PCR; TCRdb stores just in-frame clones and leaves some out. The sample has tens of thousands of clones; around 94% are singletons. Losses at the gene ends were 8 bases for V and 2 bases for J; bases not matched to a gene: 6. This CDR3 is 15 amino acids long. Germline CDR1 MNHEY, CDR2 SMNVEV (reference sequence). This clone was counted a single time. The sample here was CD8+ T cells from peripheral blood mononuclear cells, taken after pregnancy. The chain carries TRBV27 and TRBJ1-5, with 10 bases matching TRBD1. This TCR was recovered from a female donor with multiple sclerosis, enrolled in a pregnancy study. In DNA form, the CDR3 reads TGTGCCAGCGCCGGGACAGGGGCAGGCAATCAGCCCCAGCATTTT. This translates into CASAGTGAGNQPQHF.